A selection of T cell receptor beta chains follows, all from one sample in a study of CXCR3-negative and CXCR3-positive naive CD8 T cells. TCRdb re-called the 5' RACE reads; one entry per CDR3 protein, DNA not given. Recorded for this sample: tens of thousands of distinct CDR3 sequences. Sequencing was performed on naive CXCR3- CD8+ T cells from blood. Receptor source: a human donor in good health. Some clones in this sample may be carry-over from other donors' samples. CDR3s include the opening cysteine and the closing phenylalanine or tryptophan. Each record gives: V gene, J gene, CDR3 length, CDR3 protein.

V: TRBV10-1; J: TRBJ2-7; length: 18; CDR3: CASPTPGLAGEGTYEQYF
V: TRBV29-1; J: TRBJ1-1; length: 14; CDR3: CSVRPGEVNTEAFF
V: TRBV20-1; J: TRBJ2-7; length: 13; CDR3: CSASGDILYEQYF
V: TRBV7-9; J: TRBJ2-1; length: 16; CDR3: CASSIVGRSSYNEQFF
V: TRBV6-6; J: TRBJ2-5; length: 14; CDR3: CASSQKGSQETQYF
V: TRBV25-1; J: TRBJ2-2; length: 16; CDR3: CASSDWDSANTGELFF
V: TRBV11-1; J: TRBJ2-7; length: 14; CDR3: CASSLGPGDYEQYF
V: TRBV6-5; J: TRBJ2-2; length: 13; CDR3: CASSYSHTGELFF
V: TRBV29-1; J: TRBJ2-7; length: 13; CDR3: CSVEDWSSYEQYF
V: TRBV12-5; J: TRBJ2-1; length: 13; CDR3: CASGHGVINEQFF
V: TRBV7-2; J: TRBJ2-4; length: 14; CDR3: CASSLVGGKNIQYF
V: TRBV7-3; J: TRBJ2-7; length: 13; CDR3: CASSFFQGSEQYF
V: TRBV6-6; J: TRBJ2-2; length: 15; CDR3: CASSSQGTYTGELFF
V: TRBV7-9; J: TRBJ1-1; length: 13; CDR3: CASSATGSAEAFF
V: TRBV7-2; J: TRBJ1-3; length: 15; CDR3: CASSLWQPSGNTIYF
V: TRBV23-1; J: TRBJ2-7; length: 12; CDR3: CASSQMDYEQYF
V: TRBV28; J: TRBJ1-5; length: 14; CDR3: CASQDRGPHQPQHF
V: TRBV20-1; J: TRBJ2-1; length: 15; CDR3: CSARDLEQGGGEQFF
V: TRBV5-1; J: TRBJ1-2; length: 11; CDR3: CASSLGNGYTF
V: TRBV9; J: TRBJ2-7; length: 14; CDR3: CASSAGTGDYEQYF
V: TRBV4-3; J: TRBJ2-2; length: 14; CDR3: CASSGGLEVGELFF
V: TRBV7-9; J: TRBJ1-4; length: 17; CDR3: CASSSSSGQVNNEKLFF
V: TRBV5-1; J: TRBJ2-3; length: 14; CDR3: CASSLAVAEDTQYF
V: TRBV7-9; J: TRBJ1-1; length: 17; CDR3: CASSRFETDNMNTEAFF
V: TRBV4-1; J: TRBJ1-2; length: 16; CDR3: CASSQDPLTANYGYTF
V: TRBV4-1; J: TRBJ1-2; length: 16; CDR3: CASSQDAEGFNYGYTF
V: TRBV29-1; J: TRBJ2-3; length: 13; CDR3: CSVEGGIADTQYF
V: TRBV29-1; J: TRBJ2-7; length: 16; CDR3: CSVVFTQGTELYEQYF
V: TRBV29-1; J: TRBJ2-2; length: 12; CDR3: CSALVATGELFF
V: TRBV4-3; J: TRBJ1-1; length: 15; CDR3: CASSQDPALNTEAFF